This TCR beta chain is from a study of cytomegalovirus exposure and HLA in healthy donors. To note about this clone: Its antigen is currently unknown.

The germline V gene has CDR1 PRHDT and CDR2 FYEKMQ (reference sequence). The CDR3 sequence is 16 residues long. Trimming removed 3 bases at V and 2 bases at J, with 17 bases between. Findings of the study overall: Evidence from a later analysis indicated that most CMV-associated TCR beta chains looked HLA-restricted. About 87% or about 30% of the time was how often most TCR beta V segments were productive, according to an earlier analysis. V- and J-gene trimming of TCR beta was linked (in a later analysis) to a missense DCLRE1C variant. Researchers catalogued under 200 TCR beta chains as cytomegalovirus-associated.

PCR involved 60 Vbeta and 13 Jbeta primers. Only in-frame clones appear in the TCRdb table, and some are missing; sequencing was by immunoSEQ multiplex PCR. This table holds 200,000 to 300,000 clones, approximately 84% found once. The receptor was derived from a woman aged 40 to 50 in good health and CMV-seropositive. The rearrangement joins TRBV13 to TRBJ2-7; TRBD2 might be the D (6 bases). The sequenced sample consisted of PBMCs. This chain's CDR3 is CASSFGGKDPPYEQYF. In DNA, the CDR3 is TGTGCCAGCAGCTTCGGGGGAAAGGATCCTCCCTACGAGCAGTACTTC.